Here is one TCR beta chain with its context. Its target is not known. This record comes from a study of cytomegalovirus exposure and HLA in healthy donors. Study observations and caveats: Apparent HLA restriction characterized most CMV-associated TCR beta chains in a later analysis.

Each donor was nominally healthy when sampled (though unrecorded immune exposures were likely). Germline CDR1 and CDR2: PRHDT and FYEKMQ (reference sequence). The CDR3 extends over 16 amino acids. The V segment lost 7 bases and the J segment 0 bases; nucleotides outside the gene matches: 4. 60 Vbeta and 13 Jbeta primers were used in PCR. Authors' data handling: Some 12 million shared chains were among the approximately 76 million unique TCR beta chains that a later analysis counted. Some clones are missing from TCRdb's copy, which holds only in-frame ones; the method was immunoSEQ multiplex PCR. That table supplies the V and J calls and clone size; D and trimming were determined from the DNA. Counted here are more than 85,000 clones, roughly 15% occurring once; the ten biggest clones make up more than 0.8%.

The sequencing input was PBMCs. The chain uses TRBV13 and TRBJ2-1; 12 bases agree with TRBD2. The receptor comes from a female donor in good health and CMV-seronegative. CDR3 region: CASTASGGASYNEQFF. CDR3 DNA sequence: TGTGCCAGCACCGCTAGCGGGGGGGCCTCCTACAATGAGCAGTTCTTC.